This TCR beta chain was sequenced for a study of shared clonotypes between healthy human individuals. The study's findings and limits: Clonotypes shared by all four sorted-subset donors had higher generation probabilities than non-shared clonotypes.

The data were produced by immunoSEQ multiplex PCR, yet TCRdb's version contains in-frame clones alone and is incomplete. This sample has more than 2 million clones; 95% occur once, and the top ten carry 0.1% to 0.15%. Comment on this clone: The antigen is undetermined. The same CDR3 can be traced to other DNA sequences in this sample.

The sequence derives from a man in his late teens or twenties in good health. Sequences were obtained from naive CD4+ T cells sorted from blood. Subset indicated: CD45RA+ positively selected.

The CDR3 is CASSPGSTDTQYF. CDR3 nucleotide sequence: TGTGCCAGCTCACCGGGGAGCACAGATACGCAGTATTTT. The chain has TRBV18 and TRBJ2-3; D unclear. Germline values: CDR1 KGHSH, CDR2 LQKENI. The V and J ends lost 3 bases and 0 bases respectively, with 4 bases between them. This CDR3 has 13 amino acids.